The rows below give T cell receptor beta chains drawn from one sample of a study of blood T cell repertoires in COVID-19. Clones were read by immunoSEQ multiplex PCR, and TCRdb kept only the in-frame ones, dropping some. This sample has about 200,000 clones, with around 76% found just once. Sequenced input: peripheral blood. The receptors originated from a woman between 55 and 75 years old with COVID-19, enrolled during active disease. The CDR3 runs from the conserved cysteine through the conserved F or W. Only part of the rows carry a size: once, few, many, or a class if the clone is expanded.

V gene: TRBV28; clone size: few; J gene: TRBJ1-3; CDR3 protein: CASSPADWVDTIYF
V gene: TRBV6-2/TRBV6-3; clone size: .; J gene: TRBJ2-1; CDR3 protein: CASNYGRGNEQFF
V gene: TRBV20-1; clone size: few; J gene: TRBJ1-5; CDR3 protein: CSASTGIHQPQHF
V gene: TRBV19; clone size: .; J gene: TRBJ2-2; CDR3 protein: CASSTTEGTGELFF
V gene: TRBV13; clone size: .; J gene: TRBJ1-5; CDR3 protein: CASSLAGVRGPDGNQPQHF
V gene: TRBV5-4; clone size: .; J gene: TRBJ2-7; CDR3 protein: CASSSGYEQYF
V gene: TRBV14; clone size: .; J gene: TRBJ2-3; CDR3 protein: CASRPGQGDYSDTQYF
V gene: TRBV6-5; clone size: .; J gene: TRBJ1-5; CDR3 protein: CASVVLGGGNQPQHF
V gene: TRBV5-1; clone size: .; J gene: TRBJ1-2; CDR3 protein: CASSPRGRQDVANYGYTF
V gene: TRBV14; clone size: .; J gene: TRBJ2-7; CDR3 protein: CASSQYYEQYF
V gene: TRBV6-5; clone size: .; J gene: TRBJ2-1; CDR3 protein: CASSYRGAADNEQFF
V gene: TRBV3-1/TRBV3-2; clone size: few; J gene: TRBJ2-7; CDR3 protein: CATQLKGVNEQYF
V gene: TRBV5-5; clone size: few; J gene: TRBJ1-4; CDR3 protein: CASSPLGGPNEKLFF
V gene: TRBV28; clone size: few; J gene: TRBJ2-3; CDR3 protein: CASKKGGTLSPPDTQYF
V gene: TRBV24-1; clone size: .; J gene: TRBJ2-1; CDR3 protein: CATSATVYNEQFF
V gene: TRBV5-1; clone size: .; J gene: TRBJ2-3; CDR3 protein: CASSLTGDGDTQYF
V gene: TRBV9; clone size: .; J gene: TRBJ1-3; CDR3 protein: CASSVAVRENSGNTIYF
V gene: TRBV5-1; clone size: .; J gene: TRBJ1-1; CDR3 protein: CASSRNTEQAYGAFF
V gene: TRBV13; clone size: .; J gene: TRBJ1-1; CDR3 protein: CATTDTEAFF